These T cell receptor beta chains were read from a single sample in a study of blood T cells in healthy people across ages. TCRdb reprocessed the 5' RACE reads with MiXCR, giving one entry per CDR3 protein. The sample gives about 810,000 distinct CDR3 sequences, under 40% of which show up once; approximately 13% is in the top ten. Material for sequencing was blood. Receptors were obtained from a man between 18 and 35 years old in good health. Both conserved end residues are part of each CDR3. Each record gives: CDR3 length, J gene, D gene, V gene, clone size, CDR3 DNA, CDR3 protein. The D gene is left open where the match is weak. Rows may omit the clone size; those that give it use once, few, many or a size class.

CDR3 length: 14
J gene: TRBJ1-6
D gene: -
V gene: TRBV7-9
clone size: -
CDR3 DNA: TGCGCCAGCAAGGAGAGTTGGGGAGATTCACCCCTCCACTTT
CDR3 protein: CASKESWGDSPLHF

CDR3 length: 14
J gene: TRBJ2-5
D gene: TRBD1
V gene: TRBV7-2
clone size: few
CDR3 DNA: TGTGCCAGCAGCCCTCAGACAGGGGGGGAGACCCAGTACTTC
CDR3 protein: CASSPQTGGETQYF

CDR3 length: 15
J gene: TRBJ1-6
D gene: -
V gene: TRBV9
clone size: few
CDR3 DNA: TGTGCCAGCAGCGTAGGCCCTCCTGGAAATTCACCCCTCCACTTT
CDR3 protein: CASSVGPPGNSPLHF

CDR3 length: 13
J gene: TRBJ2-1
D gene: -
V gene: TRBV15
clone size: -
CDR3 DNA: TGTGCCACCTGCAGAGATACCCTACGTCAGCAGTTCTTC
CDR3 protein: CATCRDTLRQQFF

CDR3 length: 16
J gene: TRBJ1-2
D gene: -
V gene: TRBV4-1
clone size: few
CDR3 DNA: TGCGCCAGCAGCCGCGACAGGACTAACTTAGGCTATGGCTACACCTTC
CDR3 protein: CASSRDRTNLGYGYTF

CDR3 length: 13
J gene: TRBJ1-5
D gene: -
V gene: TRBV18
clone size: -
CDR3 DNA: TGTGCCAGCTCACCACCGGAAGGGCTCGCCCAGCATTTT
CDR3 protein: CASSPPEGLAQHF

CDR3 length: 13
J gene: TRBJ1-2
D gene: -
V gene: TRBV21-1
clone size: few
CDR3 DNA: TGTGTTACGGACGGCGGGCCAAGGGAGGGCTACACCTTC
CDR3 protein: CVTDGGPREGYTF

CDR3 length: 13
J gene: TRBJ1-6
D gene: -
V gene: TRBV7-3
clone size: -
CDR3 DNA: TGTGCCAGCAGCCTAGAGGGGGGTTCACCCCTCCACTTT
CDR3 protein: CASSLEGGSPLHF

CDR3 length: 14
J gene: TRBJ1-6
D gene: -
V gene: TRBV6-9
clone size: -
CDR3 DNA: TGTGCCGGCAGACGGACGGAAACAAATTCACCCCTCCACTTT
CDR3 protein: CAGRRTETNSPLHF

CDR3 length: 16
J gene: TRBJ2-1
D gene: -
V gene: TRBV7-9
clone size: many
CDR3 DNA: TGTGCCAGCACCGACAGGGCCGGGGGGGGTTACAATGAGCAGTTCTTC
CDR3 protein: CASTDRAGGGYNEQFF

CDR3 length: 13
J gene: TRBJ2-7
D gene: -
V gene: TRBV28
clone size: few
CDR3 DNA: TGTGCCAGCAGTTTAGAGGAACCCCTGCGGCAGTACTTC
CDR3 protein: CASSLEEPLRQYF

CDR3 length: 19
J gene: TRBJ1-1
D gene: -
V gene: TRBV5-1
clone size: few
CDR3 DNA: TGCGCCAGCATCCTAGGCCGGGGGCGCGAGATCTCATCGAACACTGAAGCTTTCTTT
CDR3 protein: CASILGRGREISSNTEAFF

CDR3 length: 13
J gene: TRBJ2-1
D gene: TRBD2
V gene: TRBV20-1
clone size: -
CDR3 DNA: TGCAGTGCTCAGACTAGCGGGGAAGAGACCCAGTTCTTC
CDR3 protein: CSAQTSGEETQFF

CDR3 length: 11
J gene: TRBJ2-5
D gene: -
V gene: TRBV7-9
clone size: -
CDR3 DNA: TGTGCCAGCAGCCAGCGCGATGAGCAGTACTTC
CDR3 protein: CASSQRDEQYF

CDR3 length: 14
J gene: TRBJ2-5
D gene: -
V gene: TRBV18
clone size: few
CDR3 DNA: TGTGCCAGCTCACCACGGAAAGTCCAAGAGACCCAGTACTTC
CDR3 protein: CASSPRKVQETQYF

CDR3 length: 15
J gene: TRBJ1-1
D gene: -
V gene: TRBV5-1
clone size: few
CDR3 DNA: TGCGCCAGCAGCTTGGCCGCCAGCTCGAACACTGAAGCTTTCTTT
CDR3 protein: CASSLAASSNTEAFF

CDR3 length: 15
J gene: TRBJ1-5
D gene: TRBD1
V gene: TRBV20-1
clone size: few
CDR3 DNA: TGCAGTGCGCGGACAGGGACAGGCTGGAATCAGCCCCAGCATTTT
CDR3 protein: CSARTGTGWNQPQHF

CDR3 length: 16
J gene: TRBJ1-1
D gene: -
V gene: TRBV7-2
clone size: -
CDR3 DNA: TGTGCCAGCAGCTTAGAGATTTCATTCGAAGACGGAGAAGCTTTCTTT
CDR3 protein: CASSLEISFEDGEAFF

CDR3 length: 15
J gene: TRBJ1-6
D gene: -
V gene: TRBV4-3
clone size: -
CDR3 DNA: TGCGCCAGCAGTAAGAACTTCCGGGACCCCGGGCCCCCCCACTTT
CDR3 protein: CASSKNFRDPGPPHF

CDR3 length: 16
J gene: TRBJ2-3
D gene: -
V gene: TRBV7-2
clone size: -
CDR3 DNA: TGTGCCAGCAGCTTACTTGGGGATACTAGCACAGATACGCAGTATTTT
CDR3 protein: CASSLLGDTSTDTQYF

CDR3 length: 20
J gene: TRBJ2-1
D gene: -
V gene: TRBV4-1
clone size: -
CDR3 DNA: TGCGCCAGCAGCCGAGGTAGGAAGACCTCCACCCGCTATACCTACAATGAGCAGTTCTTC
CDR3 protein: CASSRGRKTSTRYTYNEQFF

CDR3 length: 14
J gene: TRBJ1-5
D gene: TRBD1
V gene: TRBV20-1
clone size: -
CDR3 DNA: TGCAGTGCTCCCATCCAACAGGGGAATCAGCCCCAGCATTTT
CDR3 protein: CSAPIQQGNQPQHF

CDR3 length: 17
J gene: TRBJ2-3
D gene: TRBD2
V gene: TRBV9
clone size: -
CDR3 DNA: TGTGCCAGCAGCGTCCGGACTAGCGGGGACCCCACAGATACGCAGTATTTT
CDR3 protein: CASSVRTSGDPTDTQYF

CDR3 length: 13
J gene: TRBJ2-5
D gene: TRBD1
V gene: TRBV12-3/TRBV12-4
clone size: many
CDR3 DNA: TGTGCCAGCAGTTGGGACAGGGAGGAGACCCAGTACTTC
CDR3 protein: CASSWDREETQYF

CDR3 length: 16
J gene: TRBJ2-2
D gene: TRBD2
V gene: TRBV27
clone size: -
CDR3 DNA: TGTGCCAGCAGTCCACTAGCGGGGGGGCAAACCGGGGAGCTGTTTTTT
CDR3 protein: CASSPLAGGQTGELFF

CDR3 length: 14
J gene: TRBJ1-1
D gene: -
V gene: TRBV20-1
clone size: -
CDR3 DNA: TGCAGTGCTGTCCGGGACACCGTGAACACTGAAGCTTTCTTT
CDR3 protein: CSAVRDTVNTEAFF

CDR3 length: 15
J gene: TRBJ2-5
D gene: TRBD1
V gene: TRBV27
clone size: -
CDR3 DNA: TGTGCCAGCAGTTACGGACAGGGGGTTACAAATGAGCAGTACTTC
CDR3 protein: CASSYGQGVTNEQYF

CDR3 length: 15
J gene: TRBJ2-1
D gene: TRBD2
V gene: TRBV4-3
clone size: -
CDR3 DNA: TGCGCCAGCAGCCATGGACGAGCGGGAATCAATGAGCAGTTCTTC
CDR3 protein: CASSHGRAGINEQFF

CDR3 length: 14
J gene: TRBJ2-1
D gene: -
V gene: TRBV30
clone size: few
CDR3 DNA: TGTGCCTGGGGGTACAGGAAACCGTACAATGAGCAGTTCTTC
CDR3 protein: CAWGYRKPYNEQFF

CDR3 length: 16
J gene: TRBJ1-5
D gene: -
V gene: TRBV7-2
clone size: few
CDR3 DNA: TGTGCCAGCAGCTCAAAGTTGTGGGGTGTAGATCAGCCCCAGCATTTT
CDR3 protein: CASSSKLWGVDQPQHF

CDR3 length: 14
J gene: TRBJ2-1
D gene: TRBD1
V gene: TRBV6-6
clone size: -
CDR3 DNA: TGTGCCAGCAGTTACACAGACAGGGGGAATGAGCAGTTCTTC
CDR3 protein: CASSYTDRGNEQFF

CDR3 length: 12
J gene: TRBJ1-2
D gene: -
V gene: TRBV6-2/TRBV6-3
clone size: -
CDR3 DNA: TGTGCCAGCATCGGGGGCGACGGTGGCTACACCTTC
CDR3 protein: CASIGGDGGYTF

CDR3 length: 18
J gene: TRBJ2-1
D gene: -
V gene: TRBV14
clone size: -
CDR3 DNA: TGTGCCAGCAGCCCCAAAGAGACTAGTTTTATCTCCTACAATGAGCAGTTCTTC
CDR3 protein: CASSPKETSFISYNEQFF

CDR3 length: 16
J gene: TRBJ2-3
D gene: -
V gene: TRBV14
clone size: few
CDR3 DNA: TGTGCCAGCAGCCCGGCACAGGGAGGGCGGACAGATACGCAGTATTTT
CDR3 protein: CASSPAQGGRTDTQYF

CDR3 length: 13
J gene: TRBJ2-7
D gene: -
V gene: TRBV3-1
clone size: -
CDR3 DNA: TGTGCCAGCAGCCAAGATCTAGAGGGCGAGCAGTACTTC
CDR3 protein: CASSQDLEGEQYF

CDR3 length: 15
J gene: TRBJ2-5
D gene: TRBD2
V gene: TRBV29-1
clone size: many
CDR3 DNA: TGCAGCGTCCAACTAGCGGGGACCGGACAAGAGACCCAGTACTTC
CDR3 protein: CSVQLAGTGQETQYF

CDR3 length: 12
J gene: TRBJ1-1
D gene: -
V gene: TRBV20-1
clone size: -
CDR3 DNA: TGCAGTGCTCGATCCTCGAACACTGAAGCTTTCTTT
CDR3 protein: CSARSSNTEAFF

CDR3 length: 15
J gene: TRBJ2-2
D gene: -
V gene: TRBV9
clone size: -
CDR3 DNA: TGTGCCAGCAGCGTAGACCAACGTGGCACCGGGGAGCTGTTTTTT
CDR3 protein: CASSVDQRGTGELFF

CDR3 length: 15
J gene: TRBJ2-1
D gene: -
V gene: TRBV5-1
clone size: -
CDR3 DNA: TGCGCCAGCAGCCATAGTTGGAGCTCCTACAATGAGCAGTTCTTC
CDR3 protein: CASSHSWSSYNEQFF

CDR3 length: 15
J gene: TRBJ2-7
D gene: -
V gene: TRBV4-1
clone size: -
CDR3 DNA: TGCGCCAGCAGCCAAGATAGCGGTGGGGATTACGAGCAGTACTTC
CDR3 protein: CASSQDSGGDYEQYF

CDR3 length: 13
J gene: TRBJ1-2
D gene: TRBD1
V gene: TRBV6-2/TRBV6-3
clone size: -
CDR3 DNA: TGTGCCAGCAGTTCCTGGACAGGCCAAGGCTACACCTTC
CDR3 protein: CASSSWTGQGYTF

CDR3 length: 17
J gene: TRBJ1-4
D gene: -
V gene: TRBV12-3/TRBV12-4
clone size: -
CDR3 DNA: TGTGCCAGCACCCTCTCAAGGGCAGGCCCAACTAATGAAAAACTGTTTTTT
CDR3 protein: CASTLSRAGPTNEKLFF

CDR3 length: 13
J gene: TRBJ2-1
D gene: -
V gene: TRBV29-1
clone size: -
CDR3 DNA: TGCAGCGTTGTCGCACAGTCCTACAATGAGCAGTTCTTC
CDR3 protein: CSVVAQSYNEQFF

CDR3 length: 15
J gene: TRBJ2-5
D gene: -
V gene: TRBV12-3/TRBV12-4
clone size: -
CDR3 DNA: TGTGCCAGCAGTCCCCGACAGGCCCTCTACAATGAGCAGTACTTC
CDR3 protein: CASSPRQALYNEQYF

CDR3 length: 15
J gene: TRBJ1-2
D gene: -
V gene: TRBV6-5
clone size: few
CDR3 DNA: TGTGCCAGCAGTTACGGGTGGGGGGGAAACTATGGCTACACCTTC
CDR3 protein: CASSYGWGGNYGYTF

CDR3 length: 15
J gene: TRBJ1-2
D gene: -
V gene: TRBV5-5
clone size: few
CDR3 DNA: TGTGCCAGCAGCTTGGCCGGGGACGTTGTCTATGGCTACACCTTC
CDR3 protein: CASSLAGDVVYGYTF

CDR3 length: 14
J gene: TRBJ1-2
D gene: -
V gene: TRBV7-2
clone size: -
CDR3 DNA: TGTGCCAGCAGCTACCGGGACGGTGTCGCTGGCTACACCTTC
CDR3 protein: CASSYRDGVAGYTF

CDR3 length: 13
J gene: TRBJ2-3
D gene: TRBD2
V gene: TRBV7-9
clone size: -
CDR3 DNA: TGTGCCAGCATTGGACTAGCGGGAGATACGCAGTATTTT
CDR3 protein: CASIGLAGDTQYF

CDR3 length: 13
J gene: TRBJ2-7
D gene: -
V gene: TRBV6-2/TRBV6-3
clone size: -
CDR3 DNA: TGTGCCAGCAGGTACGACAGGCCCAACGAGCAGTACTTC
CDR3 protein: CASRYDRPNEQYF

CDR3 length: 18
J gene: TRBJ2-1
D gene: TRBD2
V gene: TRBV19
clone size: -
CDR3 DNA: TGTGCCAGCCGGGGGGGGGCAACCTCTGAGAGCTCCTACAATGAGCAGTTCTTC
CDR3 protein: CASRGGATSESSYNEQFF

CDR3 length: 14
J gene: TRBJ2-1
D gene: TRBD2
V gene: TRBV2
clone size: few
CDR3 DNA: TGTGCCAGGGGAGCGGGGGGGCCGGCAAATGAGCAGTTCTTC
CDR3 protein: CARGAGGPANEQFF

CDR3 length: 14
J gene: TRBJ2-7
D gene: TRBD1
V gene: TRBV7-2
clone size: -
CDR3 DNA: TGTGCCAGCAGCTTAGAGGGGACAGGGGACGAGCAGTACTTC
CDR3 protein: CASSLEGTGDEQYF

CDR3 length: 16
J gene: TRBJ1-2
D gene: TRBD1
V gene: TRBV29-1
clone size: -
CDR3 DNA: TGCAGCGTTGAAGATCTCCGGGACAGGGGACTCTATGGCTACACCTTC
CDR3 protein: CSVEDLRDRGLYGYTF

CDR3 length: 13
J gene: TRBJ1-1
D gene: -
V gene: TRBV19
clone size: -
CDR3 DNA: TGTGCCAGTAGTACCTCACTGAACACTGAAGCTTTCTTT
CDR3 protein: CASSTSLNTEAFF

CDR3 length: 13
J gene: TRBJ1-1
D gene: -
V gene: TRBV12-3/TRBV12-4
clone size: -
CDR3 DNA: TGTGCCAGCAGTTTAGTTTGGGGGGGTGAAGCTTTCTTT
CDR3 protein: CASSLVWGGEAFF

CDR3 length: 13
J gene: TRBJ2-5
D gene: TRBD1
V gene: TRBV30
clone size: few
CDR3 DNA: TGTGCCTGGAAGGACAGGCCCCAAGAGACCCAGTACTTC
CDR3 protein: CAWKDRPQETQYF

CDR3 length: 15
J gene: TRBJ2-3
D gene: TRBD1
V gene: TRBV20-1
clone size: few
CDR3 DNA: TGCAGTGCTAGAGGCGGACAGGGGGCCGCAGATACGCAGTATTTT
CDR3 protein: CSARGGQGAADTQYF

CDR3 length: 14
J gene: TRBJ2-1
D gene: -
V gene: TRBV29-1
clone size: many
CDR3 DNA: TGCAGCGTCTCCCGGCAGGGGAAATTCGATGAGCAGTTCTTC
CDR3 protein: CSVSRQGKFDEQFF

CDR3 length: 13
J gene: TRBJ2-2
D gene: -
V gene: TRBV6-5
clone size: -
CDR3 DNA: TGTGCCAGCAGTCCGGGCCGTTCAAGGGAGCTGTTTTTT
CDR3 protein: CASSPGRSRELFF

CDR3 length: 14
J gene: TRBJ2-7
D gene: -
V gene: TRBV6-5
clone size: -
CDR3 DNA: TGTGCCAGCACAGGGACCGTCCCATCCTACGAGCAGTACTTC
CDR3 protein: CASTGTVPSYEQYF